This T cell receptor beta chain was captured in a study of response to subunit inactivated influenza vaccine. This clonotype showed up many times. Germline CDR1 and CDR2: MNHEY and SVGEGT. Germline trimming cut 3 bases from V and 3 bases from J; bases unmatched to any gene: 6. The CDR3 totals 16 residues. TCRdb ran MiXCR on the RT-PCR reads and lists one entry per CDR3 protein. This table has 150,000 to 200,000 distinct CDR3 sequences, roughly 12% appearing once. This same sample was also taken into another study, of T cells expressing NK-cell markers. That investigation notes: 5'RACE template switching built TCR beta cDNA with unique molecular identifiers. Underlying the TCR beta repertoires were sorted CD3+CD56+NKG2C+, CD3+CD56+NKG2C- and CD3+CD56-NKG2C+ T cells. In a group of about 6 donors, dominant NKG2C+ clonotypes represented about 1.0-7.5% of CD8+ T cells. In four donors, dominant clonotypes made up 28.3-60.1% of CD3+CD56-NKG2C+ cells. Whether expanded NKG2C+ T cell clones were HCMV specific stayed uncertain.

The V and J genes are TRBV6-2 or TRBV6-3 and TRBJ2-1, with 9 bases aligning to TRBD1. The sequence derives from a man in his fifties who received an inactivated influenza vaccine. Sequencing was performed on CD8+ T cells sorted from PBMCs, taken 11 to 12 days after vaccination. CDR3 nucleotide sequence: TGTGCCAGCAGTTATATGGGGACAGGGCACTACAATGAGCAGTTCTTC. Translated, it gives CASSYMGTGHYNEQFF.